This is a list of T cell receptor beta chains from one sample in a study of OX40 agonist ivuxolimab in advanced cancers. Produced via immunoSEQ multiplex PCR; TCRdb's table is partial and in-frame only. The sample lists 20,000 to 30,000 clones, approximately 89% seen once, with 15% to 20% in the top ten. Sequenced material: CD4+ or CD8+ T cells sorted from blood, taken in a trial of the OX40 agonist ivuxolimab. The receptors stem from an adult with an advanced solid tumor such as melanoma, head and neck, liver or kidney cancer. Both conserved end residues are part of each CDR3. D genes are given only for firm matches. Part of the rows lack a size; the others show once, few, many or a class for expanded clones.

>.|TRBJ1-2|TRBV21-1|.
CASRQTTYGYTF
TGTGCCAGCAGACAGACTACTTATGGCTACACCTTC
>.|TRBJ2-5|TRBV14|.
CASSLQVKETQYF
TGTGCCAGCAGCCTTCAAGTAAAAGAGACCCAGTACTTC
>.|TRBJ2-3|TRBV9|.
CASSVATGTGILYF
.
>.|TRBJ2-3|TRBV23-1|.
CASGVSSTDTQYF
TGCGCCAGCGGCGTCTCTAGCACAGATACGCAGTATTTT
>.|TRBJ2-3|TRBV29-1|.
CSVGADTQYF
TGCAGCGTTGGGGCAGATACGCAGTATTTT
>.|TRBJ1-1|TRBV30|.
CAWSVFWGYDAFF
TGTGCCTGGAGTGTATTCTGGGGGTACGATGCTTTCTTT
>.|TRBJ2-7|TRBV19|.
CASSIGSSYEQYF
TGTGCCAGTAGTATCGGGAGCTCCTACGAGCAGTACTTC
>.|TRBJ2-7|TRBV6-6|.
CASSYHGTPSEQYF
TGTGCCAGCAGTTACCACGGGACACCATCGGAGCAGTACTTC
>TRBD1|TRBJ2-2|TRBV6-6|.
CASRKGGAYAGELFF
TGTGCCAGCAGGAAAGGGGGCGCGTACGCCGGGGAGCTGTTTTTT
>.|TRBJ2-7|TRBV5-4|.
CASSPKRGQEVEQYF
TGTGCCAGCAGCCCCAAGCGGGGACAGGAGGTCGAGCAGTACTTC
>TRBD1|TRBJ1-2|TRBV2|.
CASTGDRTAYGYTF
TGTGCCAGCACCGGGGACAGGACCGCCTATGGCTACACCTTC
>.|TRBJ2-5|TRBV7-2|.
CASSLLGPQETQYF
TGTGCCAGCAGCTTGCTGGGGCCCCAAGAGACCCAGTACTTC
>TRBD1|TRBJ2-7|TRBV10-1|once
CASSETQGYHEQYF
TGCGCCAGCAGTGAGACACAGGGGTACCACGAGCAGTACTTC
>.|TRBJ2-7|TRBV19|.
CASSIEGRGQQYF
TGTGCCAGTAGTATAGAGGGCAGGGGCCAGCAGTACTTC
>TRBD1|TRBJ2-3|TRBV5-1|few
CASTSGGRGTDTQYF
TGCGCCAGCACCTCAGGGGGCAGGGGCACAGATACGCAGTATTTT
>TRBD1|TRBJ2-7|TRBV7-3|.
CASSRTGQDHYEQYF
TGTGCCAGCAGCCGAACGGGACAGGACCACTACGAGCAGTACTTC
>TRBD2|TRBJ2-7|TRBV5-1|.
CASTRETRLAGVEQYF
TGCGCCAGCACGAGGGAAACAAGACTAGCGGGTGTCGAGCAGTACTTC
>.|TRBJ1-5|TRBV7-9|.
CASSLQGQQPQHF
TGTGCCAGCAGCTTGCAGGGCCAACAGCCCCAGCATTTT
>.|TRBJ2-2|TRBV14|.
CASSQVISGELFF
TGTGCCAGCAGCCAAGTTATTTCCGGGGAGCTGTTTTTT
>TRBD1|TRBJ2-5|TRBV15|.
CATSRGDRGTQYF
TGTGCCACCAGCAGAGGGGACAGAGGGACCCAGTACTTC
>.|TRBJ2-5|TRBV5-1|.
CASSLFEETQYF
TGCGCCAGCAGCTTGTTCGAAGAGACCCAGTACTTC
>TRBD2|TRBJ2-2|TRBV5-4|once
CASTRLAGDGELFF
TGTGCCAGCACCAGACTAGCGGGGGACGGGGAGCTGTTTTTT
>TRBD2|TRBJ2-3|TRBV5-8|few
CASSPRVTGGADTQYF
TGTGCCAGCAGCCCGAGGGTCACGGGAGGTGCAGATACGCAGTATTTT
>TRBD2|TRBJ2-1|TRBV6-5|.
CASRPTSGSYFEQFF
TGTGCCAGCAGGCCCACTAGCGGGAGCTACTTTGAGCAGTTCTTC
>.|TRBJ2-5|TRBV11-2|.
CASSHLGQQETQYF
TGTGCCAGCAGCCATCTAGGACAGCAAGAGACCCAGTACTTC
>.|TRBJ2-5|TRBV30|.
CAWSVGQTETQYF
TGTGCCTGGAGTGTGGGGCAGACGGAGACCCAGTACTTC
>TRBD2|TRBJ2-5|TRBV7-9|.
CASSGRTSGQETQYF
TGTGCCAGCAGCGGGAGGACTAGCGGTCAAGAGACCCAGTACTTC
>.|TRBJ1-1|TRBV5-1|.
CASSLPQGHTEAFF
TGCGCCAGCAGCTTACCACAGGGTCACACTGAAGCTTTCTTT
>TRBD2|TRBJ2-7|TRBV4-1|.
CASSQDRLAVSYEQYF
TGCGCCAGCAGCCAAGATAGGCTAGCGGTTTCCTACGAGCAGTACTTC
>.|TRBJ2-5|TRBV9|.
CASSPGQLQETQYF
TGTGCCAGCAGCCCGGGACAACTCCAAGAGACCCAGTACTTC
>TRBD1|TRBJ2-5|TRBV5-1|once
CASTRTGPEETQYF
TGCGCCAGCACCCGGACAGGACCGGAAGAGACCCAGTACTTC
>.|TRBJ2-7|TRBV30|.
CAWSRDSYEQYF
TGTGCCTGGAGTCGGGACTCCTACGAGCAGTACTTC
>.|TRBJ1-1|TRBV5-4|.
CASSQEAAGNTEAFF
TGTGCCAGCAGCCAAGAAGCAGCCGGGAACACTGAAGCTTTCTTT
>TRBD2|TRBJ2-7|TRBV2|few
CAALTSAEQYF
TGTGCCGCATTAACTAGCGCCGAGCAGTACTTC
>.|TRBJ2-7|TRBV2|.
CASIPGMGPYEQYF
TGTGCCAGCATTCCAGGGATGGGGCCCTACGAGCAGTACTTC
>.|TRBJ2-4|TRBV5-4|.
CASSLAQKNIQYF
TGTGCCAGCAGCTTGGCCCAAAAAAACATTCAGTACTTC
>TRBD2|TRBJ2-3|TRBV15|.
CATSSPRGAGGPDTQYF
TGTGCCACCAGCAGTCCCCGGGGAGCGGGAGGCCCAGATACGCAGTATTTT
>.|TRBJ2-1|TRBV13|.
CASSPPGASPYNEQFF
TGTGCCAGCAGCCCGCCAGGGGCCTCCCCCTACAATGAGCAGTTCTTC
>.|TRBJ1-2|TRBV6-1|.
CASSEGGTNYGYTF
TGTGCCAGCAGTGAAGGTGGGACTAACTATGGCTACACCTTC
>.|TRBJ2-2|TRBV27|.
CASSLRERGVGTGELFF
TGTGCCAGCAGTTTAAGGGAAAGAGGGGTGGGGACCGGGGAGCTGTTTTTT